This T cell receptor (beta chain) is drawn from a study of shared clonotypes between healthy human individuals (dated by TCRdb to about 2020). The study in broad terms: The cohort included three men and a couple of women between 18 and 49 years of age. Per donor, three plates each were used for CD4 naive and CD4 memory, two for CD8 naive, and one for CD8 memory. To estimate repertoire size and how much clonotype sharing occurs between individuals, the study deeply sequenced the blood TCR repertoires of roughly 5 healthy adults. To increase sequencing depth and limit assay-specific biases, TCR repertoire library preparation and sequencing were carried out by different laboratories using diverse techniques. Between about 0.8 and 9 billion PBMCs per donor were obtained by leukapheresis. Study-wide findings and limitations: Roughly 5% of naive CD4, 3.5% of naive CD8, approximately 2.2% of memory CD4, and 0.4% of memory CD8 clonotypes were shared across four donors. Even with the large sequencing depth, rarefaction of the sorted-subset datasets indicated that sequencing was incomplete. Based on pairwise subsampling, the degree of clonotype sharing among donors was expected to be affected by sequencing depth. Because the study included a small number of donors, the genetic and exposure-history diversity represented was limited. Compared with non-shared clonotypes, clonotypes shared by all four sorted-subset donors had higher generation probabilities. Estimated clonotype richness was generally larger for naive than for memory subsets. Sampling was limited to blood, and TCR repertoires in tissue likely differ from TCR repertoires in blood.

Using the deep immunoSEQ assay, TCR CDR3 regions were amplified from genomic DNA by multiplex PCR. Extracted genomic DNA from each cell subset was distributed evenly across all wells of several immunoSEQ 96-well plates, and each plate was treated as a replicate. For sorted subsets, each replicate PCR was loaded with approximately 0.2 ug genomic DNA, equivalent to 30,000 to 35,000 T cell genomes. Purified libraries were quantified with a Qubit 3.0 fluorometer, sized on a Bioanalyzer 2100, and re-quantified with the KAPA Library Quantification kit. Every immunoSEQ 96-well plate was sequenced on a separate single-read 150-cycle Illumina NextSeq 550 flow cell. The study's processing was this. Because the immunoSEQ output included only junctional sequences and no quality scores, the filtering could not be the same as the filtering used for full-length reads. Sequences were annotated with PyIR, a Python wrapper for IgBLAST v1.9, using IMGT germline references to assign V/J genes and CDR3. Reads were filtered out if the reads had weak V/J assignments (E-value above 1e-6), no CDR3, stop codons, out-of-frame junctions, or ambiguous translated residues. V3J clonotypes were defined as sequences sharing an identical inferred V gene, J gene, and CDR3 amino acid sequence. Percentage overlap between repertoires was calculated by dividing the number of shared unique clonotypes by the size of the smaller repertoire. RTK rarefaction, the Chao1 estimator, and Recon v2.1 estimates of unobserved clonotypes were used to assess repertoire richness. Generation probabilities were computed with OLGA for all TCRbeta clonotypes obtained by the gDNA method from four donors. TCRdb took this table from immuneACCESS and kept in-frame rearrangements with V and J called. Such tables lack part of the clones; where checked against another copy, unresolved V genes explain under half of the gap, and the rest is unexplained. That table gives V, J and clone size, and the DNA gave D and trimming. The sample has 2 million to 2.5 million clones on record, more than 90% of them singletons. The top ten constitute less than 0.15% of the sample.

On this clone: Its antigen is still unknown. Nothing much larger sits one base from this clone, and base qualities are not available.

The donors were healthy, HIV-negative adults with no recently reported acute infections or vaccinations. Every donor was a Caucasian adult living in Nashville, Tennessee, USA. Magnetic negative selection was used to enrich CD4+ T cells, after which naive cells were positively selected on CD45RA and the negative fraction became the memory subset. After blood collection by leukapheresis, PBMCs were isolated using Ficoll-Histopaque density gradient centrifugation and then cryopreserved in the vapor phase of liquid nitrogen. Purity and quantity of every magnetically sorted T cell population were checked by analytical flow cytometry. From each sorted fraction, genomic DNA was isolated and quantified by UV absorbance on a Nanodrop 2000c. The junction shows trimming of 3 bases on V and 3 bases on J, and the gene matches do not reach 6 bases of it. The CDR3 runs 16 amino acids, cysteine and phenylalanine included. The read is trimmed to its CDR3 DNA, 48 bases read in frame from base 1. The germline V gene (reference sequence) gives CDR1 as LNHDA and CDR2 as SQIVND.

Material for sequencing was naive CD4+ T cells sorted from blood. Sample cell subset or site, as interpreted from the label and publication: CD45RA+ positively selected. The TCR was taken from a man aged 18-30 years in good health. This receptor chain uses TRBV19 and TRBJ2-2, and TRBD1 matches 8 of the central bases. The CDR3 reads as follows: CASSIQGALDTGELFF. The DNA sequence is TGTGCCAGTAGTATCCAGGGGGCGTTGGACACCGGGGAGCTGTTTTTT.